A single sample is the source of the 18 T cell receptor beta chains below, sequenced in a study of T cells in localized non-small cell lung cancer. Sequencing was performed with immunoSEQ multiplex PCR; in TCRdb, only in-frame clones are kept and a portion is missing. Of tens of thousands of clones listed, roughly 89% are singletons. Specimen: peripheral blood, collected before any cancer treatment. All receptors derive from a male donor at least 60 years old with stage III squamous cell lung carcinoma.

The V gene is TRBV7-9, the J gene TRBJ1-1; D is unresolved. The CDR3 has 13 residues. Germline CDR1 SEHNR, CDR2 FQNEAQ (reference sequence). Trimming pared 5 bases from V and 1 base from J, leaving 8 bases between. The CDR3 loop is CASSTAGNTEAFF. DNA of the CDR3: TGTGCCAGCAGCACTGCAGGGAACACTGAAGCTTTCTTT.

V is TRBV7-2 and J is TRBJ1-1, with D hard to call. CDR3 size: 14 residues. Germline V gene lookup returns CDR1 SGHTA and CDR2 FQGNSA. Trimming left V 2 bases short and J 1 base short, with 8 bases between. The CDR3 sequence: CASSLPGPNTEAFF. DNA of the CDR3: TGTGCCAGCAGCTTACCAGGACCGAACACTGAAGCTTTCTTT.

The chain carries TRBV4-1 and TRBJ1-1; D is unclear. The V end lost 6 bases, the J end lost 2 bases, and 13 bases lay between the germline ends. CDR1 and CDR2 from the germline V gene are MGHRA and YSYEKL. This CDR3 has 14 residues. DNA of the CDR3: TGCGCCAGCAGGATCACACCGGGCAACACTGAAGCTTTCTTT. This codes for CASRITPGNTEAFF.

This chain uses TRBV9 with TRBJ2-2; D call uncertain. There are 14 residues in the CDR3. V lost 0 bases and J 3 bases, leaving 6 bases between the germline ends. Germline CDR1 reads SGDLS; CDR2 reads YYNGEE. This chain's CDR3 is CASSVVTDTGELFF. The CDR3 coding sequence is TGTGCCAGCAGCGTAGTTACGGACACCGGGGAGCTGTTTTTT.

J is TRBJ2-3 and V is TRBV28; the D is unclear. There are 14 residues in the CDR3. V was cut by 4 bases and J by 2 bases, with 10 bases left in between. CDR1 is MDHEN and CDR2 is SYDVKM in the germline V gene. CDR3 coding DNA: TGTGCCAGCAGTTCACAAGCCTTCACAGATACGCAGTATTTT. Protein product: CASSSQAFTDTQYF.

The J gene is TRBJ1-2, the V gene TRBV19; D perhaps matches TRBD1 (6 bases). CDR3 length: 14 residues. Between the trimmed V and J ends, which lost 7 bases and 3 bases, there was a span of 15 bases. Per germline, CDR1 LNHDA and CDR2 SQIVND (reference sequence). The CDR3 loop is CASTPRGRDYGYTF. In nucleotides, the CDR3 is TGTGCCAGTACTCCGAGGGGGAGAGACTATGGCTACACCTTC.

V is TRBV27 and J is TRBJ2-7; tentative D call: TRBD1 (5 bases). The germline V gene has CDR1 MNHEY and CDR2 SMNVEV (reference sequence). The CDR3 totals 13 residues. Trimming left V 4 bases short and J 6 bases short, with 13 bases between. The CDR3 sequence: CASSSNQGGEQYF. Here the CDR3 DNA reads TGTGCCAGCAGTTCAAATCAGGGCGGCGAGCAGTACTTC.

This clone occurred a few times. The V and J genes are TRBV5-4 and TRBJ2-2, with TRBD2 identical over 7 bases. The germline gives CDR1 SGHNT, CDR2 YYREEE (reference sequence). V lost 3 bases, J lost 3 bases, and 5 bases stayed unmatched. CDR3 size: 15 residues. CDR3 bases: TGTGCCAGCAGCTCCCCTCGGGGGGACACCGGGGAGCTGTTTTTT. Its protein product is CASSSPRGDTGELFF.

The rearrangement uses TRBV5-1 and TRBJ2-3; 11 bases match TRBD2. In germline, CDR1 is SGHRS, CDR2 YFSETQ. V lost 0 bases and J lost 1; bases outside the gene matches: 1. The CDR3 covers 16 residues. CDR3 loop: CASSLGLAGRTDTQYF. DNA for the CDR3: TGCGCCAGCAGCTTGGGACTAGCGGGGCGCACAGATACGCAGTATTTT.

V and J are TRBV9 and TRBJ2-7; 9 positions match TRBD2. This CDR3 is built from 16 residues. Trimming cost V 0 bases and J 5 bases; bases outside gene matches: 9. Germline CDR1 SGDLS, CDR2 YYNGEE. CDR3 residues: CASSVEGGRAGDEQYF. CDR3 DNA: TGTGCCAGCAGCGTAGAGGGCGGGAGGGCCGGCGACGAGCAGTACTTC.

The chain employs TRBV12-5 and TRBJ1-1; D gene uncertain. Trimming pared 4 bases from V and 6 bases from J, leaving 15 bases between. The CDR3 extends over 14 amino acids. Germline values: CDR1 LGHNT, CDR2 FRNRAP. CDR3: CASGSIWEYAEAFF. DNA for the CDR3: TGTGCTAGTGGTTCCATCTGGGAATACGCTGAAGCTTTCTTT. The full variable domain, its missing parts supplied by reference TRBV12-5 and TRBJ1-1, is DARVTQTPRHKVTEMGQEVTMRCQPILGHNTVFWYRQTMMQGLELLAYFRNRAPLDDSGMPKDRFSAEMPDATLATLKIQPSEPRDSAVYFCASGSIWEYAEAFFGQGTRLTVV.

The V gene is TRBV6-6, the J gene TRBJ2-7; 11 bases are shared with TRBD2. The CDR3 totals 15 residues. Germline assignment: CDR1 MNHNY and CDR2 SVGAGI (reference sequence). V gave up 4 bases and J gave up 2 bases; unmatched junction bases: 4. The CDR3 here is CASSLDSGRAYEQYF. The CDR3 DNA reads as TGTGCCAGCAGTTTGGATAGCGGGAGGGCCTACGAGCAGTACTTC.

The CDR3 loop is CASTFLDRDNYGYTF. In nucleotides, the CDR3 is TGTGCCAGCACCTTCCTCGACAGGGATAACTATGGCTACACCTTC. V is TRBV11-1 and J is TRBJ1-2, with TRBD1 matching 7 bases. Germline V gene lookup returns CDR1 SGHAT and CDR2 FQDESV (reference sequence). The V segment lost 7 bases and the J segment 1 base; nucleotides outside the gene matches: 9. The CDR3 sequence is 15 residues long.

This clone has only one observation. The J gene is TRBJ2-1, the V gene TRBV6-1; 8 bases map to TRBD2. Germline CDR1 is MNHNS and CDR2 is SASEGT. This CDR3 is 12 amino acids long. The V and J ends lost 6 bases and 15 bases, in that order; junction bases with no gene match: 10. The chain's CDR3 is CASRESGTRVFF. In nucleotides, the CDR3 is TGTGCCAGCAGGGAATCTGGGACTAGGGTGTTCTTC.

The chain is built from TRBV19 and TRBJ1-1; maybe TRBD1 (6 bases). V lost 3 bases, J lost 4 bases, and 21 bases lay in between. The CDR3 is made up of 17 amino acids. Germline V gene lookup returns CDR1 LNHDA and CDR2 SQIVND (reference sequence). CDR3 amino acids: CASSILHSGAKGTEAFF. The CDR3 region has the DNA TGTGCCAGTAGTATCTTGCATTCGGGGGCTAAGGGCACTGAAGCTTTCTTT.

The chain recombines TRBV6-1 with TRBJ2-7, with D unclear. Deletions cut 7 bases from V and 2 bases from J, with 6 bases between. CDR1 is MNHNS, CDR2 SASEGT, per germline. The CDR3 is 11 residues long. The CDR3 loop is CASTTTYEQYF. The CDR3 DNA reads as TGTGCCAGCACCACAACCTACGAGCAGTACTTC.

This clone came up a few times. The chain employs TRBV6-1 and TRBJ2-7, with D unresolved. The CDR3 extends over 13 amino acids. Germline loops: CDR1 MNHNS, CDR2 SASEGT. The germline V and J ends were trimmed by 4 bases and 3 bases, with 10 bases remaining between them. CDR3 residues: CASSAQMDYEQYF. The CDR3 DNA reads as TGTGCCAGCAGTGCTCAGATGGACTACGAGCAGTACTTC.

The CDR3 bases are TGTGCCAGCAGTTTCCGCGGGACAGGGATAGGAGATACGCAGTATTTT. Its protein is CASSFRGTGIGDTQYF. The chain employs TRBV27 and TRBJ2-3; TRBD1 matches 9 bases. CDR1 and CDR2 from the germline V gene are MNHEY and SMNVEV (reference sequence). V was pared by 3 bases and J by 5 bases, with 9 bases of the junction left unmatched. The CDR3 loop spans 16 amino acids.